The clone carrying this TCR beta chain occurred a few times. Its antigen is undetermined. J was trimmed by 4 bases and V by 5 bases; bases with no gene match: 9. CDR3 size: 15 residues. The data were obtained in a study of T cell repertoires in cytomegalovirus infection. Study-level information: Recently identified HLA-C-restricted and well-studied HLA-B-restricted CMV epitopes were used. CMV infection together with matching HLA type was indicated by public TCR beta signatures. Study-level results: The ex vivo response was dominated by HLA-C-restricted CMV-specific TCR beta clonotypes. Carriage of CMV together with the relevant HLA was identifiable through cumulative public TCR beta family frequency.

A single record per CDR3 protein comes from TCRdb applying MiXCR to the reads. Of about 740,000 distinct CDR3 sequences in the sample, around 31% were seen once. This sequence originates from a human donor in good health (CMV status not recorded). Some clones in this sample may be carry-over from other donors' samples. The chain is built from TRBV12-3 or TRBV12-4 and TRBJ1-1, with 8 bases that match TRBD1. The sample was cultured PBMCs, taken from culture after CMV antigen stimulation. The CDR3 nucleotides are TGTGCCAGCAGTCCCGGACAGGGTAGGAGCACTGAAGCTTTCTTT. It codes for CASSPGQGRSTEAFF.